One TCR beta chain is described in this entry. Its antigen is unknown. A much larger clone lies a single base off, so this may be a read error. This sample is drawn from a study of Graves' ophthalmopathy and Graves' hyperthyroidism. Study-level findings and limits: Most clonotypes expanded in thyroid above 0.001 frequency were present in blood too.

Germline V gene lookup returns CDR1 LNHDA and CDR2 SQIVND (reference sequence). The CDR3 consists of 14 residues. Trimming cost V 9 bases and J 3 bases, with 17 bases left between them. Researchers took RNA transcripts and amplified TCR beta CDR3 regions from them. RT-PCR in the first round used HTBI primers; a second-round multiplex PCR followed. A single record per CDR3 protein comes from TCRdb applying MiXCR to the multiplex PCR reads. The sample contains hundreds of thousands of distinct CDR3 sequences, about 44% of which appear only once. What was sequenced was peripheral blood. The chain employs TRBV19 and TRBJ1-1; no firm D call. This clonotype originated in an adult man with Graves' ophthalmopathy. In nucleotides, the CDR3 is TGTGCCAGCAGCTTTGGGCCCGCGTACACTGAAGCTTTCTTT. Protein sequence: CASSFGPAYTEAFF.